The clone carrying this T cell receptor beta chain was counted ten times or more. This entry belongs to a study of read filtering for tumor transcriptome and immune sequencing. Overall study context: Roughly 8 patients were R-ISS I, more than 15 were R-ISS II, more than five were R-ISS III.

This library used roughly 400 ng RNA and molecular barcoded adaptors spanning alpha/delta and beta/gamma chains. MiXCR was run by TCRdb on the reads, yielding one entry per CDR3 protein. The sample contains tens of thousands of distinct CDR3 sequences, approximately 12% of which appear only once. Germline V gene lookup returns CDR1 SEHNR and CDR2 FQNEAQ (reference sequence). The CDR3 consists of 14 residues. Trimming at V came to 5 bases and at J to 1 base, leaving 2 bases not matched to a gene. Sequencing used a population of CD138-negative cells sorted from bone marrow. This chain joins TRBV7-9 and TRBJ2-1, with 7 bases lining up with TRBD2. The sequence was collected from a donor at least 40 years old with multiple myeloma. The CDR3 is CASSGRGSYNEQFF. In DNA, the CDR3 is TGTGCCAGCAGCGGGAGGGGTTCCTACAATGAGCAGTTCTTC. Full variable domain (rest looked up from reference TRBV7-9 and TRBJ2-1): DTGVSQNPRHKITKRGQNVTFRCDPISEHNRLYWYRQTLGQGPEFLTYFQNEAQLEKSRLLSDRFSAERPKGSFSTLEIQRTEQGDSAMYLCASSGRGSYNEQFFGPGTRLTVL.